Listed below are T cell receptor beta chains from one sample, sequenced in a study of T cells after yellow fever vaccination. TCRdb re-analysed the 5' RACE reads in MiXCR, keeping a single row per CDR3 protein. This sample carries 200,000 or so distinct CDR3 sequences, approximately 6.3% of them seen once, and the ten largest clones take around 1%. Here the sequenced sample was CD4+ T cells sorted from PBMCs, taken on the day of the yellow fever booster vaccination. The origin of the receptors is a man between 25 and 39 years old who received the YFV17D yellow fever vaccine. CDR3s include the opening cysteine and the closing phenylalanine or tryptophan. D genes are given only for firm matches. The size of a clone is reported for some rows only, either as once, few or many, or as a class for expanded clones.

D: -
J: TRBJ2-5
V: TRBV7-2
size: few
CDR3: CASSASWIKETQYF
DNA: TGTGCCAGCAGCGCCAGTTGGATAAAAGAGACCCAGTACTTC

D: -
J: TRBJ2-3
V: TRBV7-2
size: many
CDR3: CASSSPVGTQYF
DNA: TGTGCCAGCAGCTCCCCAGTGGGGACGCAGTATTTT

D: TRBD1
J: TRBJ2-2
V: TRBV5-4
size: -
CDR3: CASSLEGRDRDRTGELFF
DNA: TGTGCCAGCAGCTTGGAGGGCCGGGACAGGGATCGCACCGGGGAGCTGTTTTTT

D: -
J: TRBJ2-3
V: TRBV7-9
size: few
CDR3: CASSSWQRADTQYF
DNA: TGTGCCAGCAGCTCCTGGCAGCGGGCAGATACGCAGTATTTT

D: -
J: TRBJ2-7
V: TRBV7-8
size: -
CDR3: CASSPKSGSTYEQYF
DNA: TGTGCCAGCAGCCCCAAGAGCGGGTCAACCTACGAGCAGTACTTC

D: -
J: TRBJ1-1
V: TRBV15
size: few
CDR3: CATSRVSSEAFF
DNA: TGTGCCACCAGCAGAGTATCCAGTGAAGCTTTCTTT

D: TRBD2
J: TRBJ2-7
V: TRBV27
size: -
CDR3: CASSNGRGKSSYEQYF
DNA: TGTGCCAGCAGCAACGGGAGGGGGAAAAGCTCCTACGAGCAGTACTTC

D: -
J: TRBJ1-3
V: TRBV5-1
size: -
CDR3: CASTLGLSGNTIYF
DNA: TGCGCCAGTACTTTAGGGTTGTCTGGAAACACCATATATTTT

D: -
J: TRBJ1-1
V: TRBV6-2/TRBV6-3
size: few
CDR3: CASSIMNTEAFF
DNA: TGTGCCAGCAGCATCATGAACACTGAAGCTTTCTTT

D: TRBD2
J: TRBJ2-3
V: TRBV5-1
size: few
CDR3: CASTYKREKDTQYF
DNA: TGCGCCAGCACTTACAAGCGGGAAAAAGATACGCAGTATTTT

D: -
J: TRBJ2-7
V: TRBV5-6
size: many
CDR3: CASSLVSQSSYEQYF
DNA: TGTGCCAGCAGCTTGGTTAGCCAGAGCTCCTACGAGCAGTACTTC

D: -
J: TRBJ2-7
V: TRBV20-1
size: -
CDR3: CCARSSSLVVTYEQYF
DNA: TGCTGTGCTAGATCTTCTTCGTTAGTAGTAACCTACGAGCAGTACTTC

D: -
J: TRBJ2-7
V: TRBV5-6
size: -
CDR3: CASSLVGHEQYF
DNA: TGTGCCAGCAGCTTGGTAGGGCACGAGCAGTACTTC

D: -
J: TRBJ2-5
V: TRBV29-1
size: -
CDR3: CSATRWGETQYF
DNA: TGCAGCGCTACTCGGTGGGGGGAGACCCAGTACTTC

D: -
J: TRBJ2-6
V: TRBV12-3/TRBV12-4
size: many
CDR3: CASRVPGAGANVLTF
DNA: TGTGCCAGCAGGGTTCCCGGGGCTGGGGCCAACGTCCTGACTTTC

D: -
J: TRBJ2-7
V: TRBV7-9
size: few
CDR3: CASSLFASGLSYEQYF
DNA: TGTGCCAGCAGCTTATTTGCCTCGGGTCTCTCCTACGAGCAGTACTTC

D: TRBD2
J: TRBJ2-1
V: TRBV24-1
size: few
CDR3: CATSDRGTSGTGTYNEQFF
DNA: TGTGCCACCAGTGATCGAGGGACTAGCGGGACCGGGACCTACAATGAGCAGTTCTTC

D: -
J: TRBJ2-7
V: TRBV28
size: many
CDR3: CASRLSGTYEQYF
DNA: TGTGCCAGCAGACTCTCAGGGACCTACGAGCAGTACTTC

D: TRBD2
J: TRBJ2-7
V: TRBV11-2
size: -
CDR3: CASSIALAGVHEQYF
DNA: TGTGCCAGCAGCATAGCCCTAGCGGGAGTGCACGAGCAGTACTTC

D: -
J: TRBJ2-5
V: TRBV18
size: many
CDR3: CASSRGLNQETQYF
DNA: TGTGCCAGCTCACGGGGACTCAACCAAGAGACCCAGTACTTC

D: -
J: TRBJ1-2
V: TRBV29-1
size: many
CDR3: CSVGGADGYTF
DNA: TGCAGCGTCGGGGGGGCTGATGGCTACACCTTC

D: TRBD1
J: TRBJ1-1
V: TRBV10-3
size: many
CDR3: CAISAGTGGLGAFF
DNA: TGTGCCATCAGCGCCGGGACAGGAGGGCTGGGCGCTTTCTTT

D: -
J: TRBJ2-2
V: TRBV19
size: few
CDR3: CASSGTWGGELFF
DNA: TGTGCCAGTAGTGGGACGTGGGGCGGGGAGCTGTTTTTT